The T cell receptor beta chain under discussion was sequenced for a study of T cell responses to AZD1222 COVID-19 vaccine. Libraries were prepared by immunoSEQ multiplex PCR; TCRdb keeps only in-frame clonotypes and omits some of them. Among about 53,000 clones, roughly 84% were seen once, and the ten largest hold more than 20%. Trimming removed 5 bases from V and 5 bases from J; junction bases left unmatched: 7. The germline CDR1 and CDR2 sequences are SGHNT and YENEEA. This CDR3 is built from 15 residues. This clone was picked up one time. The chain is built from TRBV11-3 and TRBJ2-7; 12 nucleotides agree with TRBD2. The starting material was peripheral blood, obtained on day 0 of AZD1222 vaccination. The receptor was derived from an adult in good health. This CDR3 is CASSGRTSGVDEQYF. The CDR3 DNA reads TGTGCCAGCAGCGGAAGGACTAGCGGGGTGGACGAGCAGTACTTC.